These T cell receptor beta chains were read from a single sample in a study of cytomegalovirus exposure and HLA in healthy donors. TCRdb's copy holds only in-frame clones and misses some; the assay was immunoSEQ multiplex PCR. The profile shows 300,000 or so clones, roughly 86% of them singletons. The sample comprised PBMCs. The receptors originated from a woman between 40 and 50 years old in good health and CMV-seropositive. Each CDR3 is given with its conserved first and last residue. A D gene is named only where the DNA matches it firmly. The size of a clone is reported for some rows only, either as once, few or many, or as a class for expanded clones.

J gene | D gene | V gene | clone size | CDR3 protein | CDR3 DNA
TRBJ2-2 | - | TRBV28 | - | CASGGNTGELFF | TGTGCCAGCGGAGGGAACACCGGGGAGCTGTTTTTT
TRBJ2-1 | - | TRBV19 | - | CASSMAQAVNEQFF | TGTGCCAGTAGTATGGCACAGGCGGTCAATGAGCAGTTCTTC
TRBJ2-1 | - | TRBV27 | - | CASSPLSGSSYNEQFF | TGTGCCAGCAGCCCCCTTTCGGGGAGCTCCTACAATGAGCAGTTCTTC
TRBJ2-7 | TRBD2 | TRBV29-1 | - | CSVASGRGLHEQYF | TGCAGCGTCGCTAGCGGGAGGGGTTTGCACGAGCAGTACTTC
TRBJ2-1 | TRBD2 | TRBV29-1 | - | CSVVAGGSYNEQFF | TGCAGCGTTGTAGCGGGAGGGTCCTACAATGAGCAGTTCTTC
TRBJ2-7 | TRBD2 | TRBV9 | - | CASSVGLAGGLYEQYF | TGTGCCAGCAGCGTAGGTCTAGCGGGAGGGTTATACGAGCAGTACTTC
TRBJ2-2 | - | TRBV7-3 | - | CASSYREGGSAGELFF | TGTGCCAGCAGCTACAGGGAGGGTGGTAGTGCCGGGGAGCTGTTTTTT
TRBJ2-5 | - | TRBV30 | - | CAWSPSGMGQETQYF | TGTGCCTGGAGTCCTTCAGGGATGGGGCAAGAGACCCAGTACTTC
TRBJ2-3 | - | TRBV28 | - | CASAWASTDTQYF | TGTGCCAGTGCGTGGGCAAGCACAGATACGCAGTATTTT
TRBJ2-7 | TRBD2 | TRBV2 | - | CASRGPGGGEQYF | TGTGCCAGCAGAGGACCTGGCGGGGGGGAGCAGTACTTC
TRBJ1-2 | - | TRBV20-1 | - | CSAPREDGYTF | TGCAGTGCTCCCAGAGAGGATGGCTACACCTTC
TRBJ2-3 | TRBD2 | TRBV15 | - | CATSSLTSWSSTDTQYF | TGTGCCACCAGCAGCCTGACTAGCTGGTCTAGCACAGATACGCAGTATTTT
TRBJ1-6 | - | TRBV6-1 | - | CASRAREDNSPLHF | TGTGCCAGCAGGGCGAGGGAGGATAATTCACCCCTCCACTTT
TRBJ1-5 | - | TRBV5-8 | - | CASSLTTGGLSQPQHF | TGTGCCAGCAGCTTGACCACGGGGGGGCTAAGTCAGCCCCAGCATTTT
TRBJ2-7 | TRBD2 | TRBV6-5 | - | CASRTPGGSYEQYF | TGTGCCAGCAGAACGCCGGGGGGCTCCTACGAGCAGTACTTC
TRBJ2-6 | - | TRBV19 | - | CASSIQSGANVLTF | TGTGCCAGTAGTATTCAGTCTGGGGCCAACGTCCTGACTTTC
TRBJ1-5 | - | TRBV30 | - | CAWSVGGVRQPQHF | TGTGCCTGGAGTGTAGGAGGGGTGAGGCAGCCCCAGCATTTT
TRBJ1-5 | TRBD1 | TRBV30 | - | CAWSQTGMSNQPQHF | TGTGCCTGGAGCCAGACAGGGATGAGCAATCAGCCCCAGCATTTT
TRBJ2-5 | TRBD2 | TRBV28 | - | CASSPGLAGRGGETQYF | TGTGCCAGCAGTCCGGGACTAGCGGGAAGGGGTGGAGAGACCCAGTACTTC
TRBJ1-4 | - | TRBV14 | - | CASSQQQVNEKLFF | TGTGCCAGCAGCCAACAACAGGTGAATGAAAAACTGTTTTTT
TRBJ2-7 | TRBD1 | TRBV10-3 | - | CAIREGTGGHEQYF | TGTGCCATCAGAGAGGGGACAGGGGGCCACGAGCAGTACTTC
TRBJ2-1 | - | TRBV18 | - | CASSPQGLDEQFF | TGTGCCAGCTCACCGCAGGGTTTGGATGAGCAGTTCTTC
TRBJ1-1 | - | TRBV28 | - | CASSYRWDTEAFF | TGTGCCAGCAGTTACAGATGGGACACTGAAGCTTTCTTT
TRBJ2-7 | - | TRBV19 | - | CASSTPQGREQYF | TGTGCCAGTAGTACACCTCAGGGGCGCGAGCAGTACTTC
TRBJ1-6 | - | TRBV9 | - | CASSVDPGEGSPLHF | TGTGCCAGCAGCGTAGATCCAGGGGAGGGCTCACCCCTCCACTTT
TRBJ2-3 | - | TRBV30 | - | CAWSVTGGYTDTQYF | TGTGCCTGGAGTGTAACGGGGGGCTACACAGATACGCAGTATTTT
TRBJ2-3 | - | TRBV27 | - | CASRPFGWDTQYF | TGTGCCAGCAGACCATTCGGGTGGGATACGCAGTATTTT
TRBJ2-6 | - | TRBV30 | - | CAWSGRGGANVLTF | TGTGCCTGGAGTGGGCGGGGCGGGGCCAACGTCCTGACTTTC
TRBJ2-7 | TRBD2 | TRBV7-9 | once | CASSPPGLAGNEQYF | TGTGCCAGCAGCCCCCCGGGACTAGCGGGGAACGAGCAGTACTTC
TRBJ2-1 | - | TRBV7-9 | - | CASSPGLEEQFF | TGTGCCAGCAGCCCAGGATTGGAAGAGCAGTTCTTC
TRBJ1-6 | - | TRBV27 | - | CASSLGGRGSSPLHF | TGTGCCAGCAGTTTAGGGGGGAGAGGTAGTTCACCCCTCCACTTT
TRBJ2-3 | - | TRBV7-2 | - | CASSLDQGGRDTQYF | TGTGCCAGCAGCTTAGATCAAGGCGGTCGAGATACGCAGTATTTT
TRBJ2-7 | - | TRBV4-3 | - | CASSQAWASGAYEQYF | TGCGCCAGCAGCCAAGCCTGGGCCAGCGGAGCCTACGAGCAGTACTTC